The rows below give T cell receptor beta chains drawn from one sample of a study of CD4+ T cells in melanoma. The assay was immunoSEQ multiplex PCR, and TCRdb's table has in-frame clones only and misses some. The data hold about 9,900 clones, with roughly two thirds observed a single time. Specimen: peripheral blood. The source of these receptors is a human donor with melanoma. Each CDR3 is given with its conserved first and last residue. A D gene is named only where the DNA matches it firmly. A clone size is listed for some rows: how often the clone was seen (once, few, many), or a class if it is expanded.

j_call d_call cdr3_length v_call clone_size cdr3_nt cdr3_aa
TRBJ1-5 . 15 TRBV9 few TGTGCCAGCAGCACCCAGGGGTATAGCAATCAGCCCCAGCATTTT CASSTQGYSNQPQHF
TRBJ2-3 . 15 TRBV6-4 medium-sized TGTGCCAGCAGTGACTGGCCAGGGAGCACAGATACGCAGTATTTT CASSDWPGSTDTQYF
TRBJ1-4 TRBD1 15 TRBV5-6 once TGTGCCAGCAGCCTACGGACAGGGGGGAATGAAAAACTGTTTTTT CASSLRTGGNEKLFF
TRBJ1-1 . 16 TRBV13 once TGTGCCAGCAGCTTACGGGACACCTTATCGAACACTGAAGCTTTCTTT CASSLRDTLSNTEAFF
TRBJ2-7 . 14 TRBV5-1 . TGCGCCAGCAGCCAGAGAACTAGTTCGCACGAGCAGTACTTC CASSQRTSSHEQYF
TRBJ2-7 TRBD1 15 TRBV6-5 . TGTGCCAGCAGTTCAACCTGGACAGGCGGGCTCGAGCAGTACTTC CASSSTWTGGLEQYF
TRBJ2-7 . 14 TRBV6-6 . TGTGCCAGCAAACCCACAGGTTACCCCTACGAGCAGTACTTC CASKPTGYPYEQYF
TRBJ2-7 . 13 TRBV30 . TGTGCCTGGGTGGGACAAGGGTCCTACGAGCAGTACTTC CAWVGQGSYEQYF
TRBJ2-5 TRBD2 14 TRBV30 . TGTGCCTGGAGTGTGACTAGCGGGGCGGGAGGTGCGTACTTC CAWSVTSGAGGAYF
TRBJ2-1 . 18 TRBV5-6 . TGTGCCAGCAGCTTGGGAGGTGGGGGTCGACTGATTTACAATGAGCAGTTCTTC CASSLGGGGRLIYNEQFF
TRBJ2-6 . 15 TRBV2 . TGTGCCAGCAGGGACGGTCTCTCTGGGGCCAACGTCCTGACTTTC CASRDGLSGANVLTF
TRBJ2-5 TRBD2 14 TRBV19 . TGTGCCAGTAATAAGCGGGGTACACAAGAGACCCAGTACTTC CASNKRGTQETQYF
TRBJ2-3 . 14 TRBV29-1 few TGCAGCGTTTGGGGGGCCCCTCTCACAGATACGCAGTATTTT CSVWGAPLTDTQYF
TRBJ1-1 TRBD1 14 TRBV30 . TGTGCCTGGAGTAAGACAGGGAGGCTTGGTGAAGCTTTCTTT CAWSKTGRLGEAFF
TRBJ1-6 . 16 TRBV19 . TGTGCCAGTAGAATTTCCAGGGGTTCCTATAATTCACCCCTCCACTTT CASRISRGSYNSPLHF
TRBJ1-4 . 15 TRBV9 few TGTGCCAGCAGCTCGGACGTTGGGAGAGAGGAAAAACTGTTTTTT CASSSDVGREEKLFF
TRBJ2-7 TRBD1 13 TRBV5-5 . TGTGCCAGCAGCTCCACAGGGGTTTCCGAGCAGTACTTC CASSSTGVSEQYF
TRBJ2-5 . 16 TRBV15 once TGTGCCACCAGCAGAGAAGCGTCAGGGCCCCAAGAGACCCAGTACTTC CATSREASGPQETQYF
TRBJ1-5 . 14 TRBV7-8 medium-sized TGTGCCAGCAGCTTAGGAAACGTAGGTCAGCCCCAGCATTTT CASSLGNVGQPQHF
TRBJ2-1 . 11 TRBV6-1 . TGTGCCAGCGAAAAGGGACATGAGCAGTTCTTC CASEKGHEQFF
TRBJ2-6 TRBD1 19 TRBV4-3 . TGCGCCAGCAGCCAAGATCTCGGGACAGGGTACTCTGGGGCCAACGTCCTGACTTTC CASSQDLGTGYSGANVLTF
TRBJ2-1 . 14 TRBV19 few TGTGCCAGTAGTATGGCAGCGACCTACAATGAGCAGTTCTTC CASSMAATYNEQFF
TRBJ1-6 . 14 TRBV18 once TGTGCCAGCTCACCACGACCCTATAATTCACCCCTCCACTTT CASSPRPYNSPLHF
TRBJ2-1 . 12 TRBV7-6 once TGTGCCAGCAGCTTAGGCTACAATGAGCAGTTCTTC CASSLGYNEQFF
TRBJ1-5 TRBD1 16 TRBV5-1 . TGCGCCAGCAGCCTTTCCGGGACAGGGGCTAATCAGCCCCAGCATTTT CASSLSGTGANQPQHF
TRBJ2-7 . 12 TRBV9 medium-sized TGTGCCAGCAGCCCGGGACCGAGGGAGCAGTACTTC CASSPGPREQYF
TRBJ1-2 TRBD1 16 TRBV19 . TGTGCCAGTAGTAGTAATTCCGGGACAGGGGTATATGGCTACACCTTC CASSSNSGTGVYGYTF
TRBJ2-1 TRBD2 16 TRBV9 . TGTGCCAGCAGCGTTACTAGCGGGGATCTTTACAATGAGCAGTTCTTC CASSVTSGDLYNEQFF
TRBJ2-7 TRBD1 15 TRBV6-1 . TGTGCCAGCAGACCCGACAGGGGGATGTCCTACGAGCAGTACTTC CASRPDRGMSYEQYF
TRBJ1-2 . 17 TRBV10-3 . TGTGCCATCAGTGAGTCGTCTCTAACCGCGGAGGGCTATGGCTACACCTTC CAISESSLTAEGYGYTF
TRBJ1-1 . 12 TRBV30 . TGTGCCTGGGGGAGGACGAACACTGAAGCTTTCTTT CAWGRTNTEAFF
TRBJ2-7 . 13 TRBV7-9 . TGTGCCAGCTCCTGGCAGGGTTTTCACGAGCAGTACTTC CASSWQGFHEQYF
TRBJ1-1 . 10 TRBV7-2 . TGTGCCAGCAGCCCCCCAGAAGCTTTCTTT CASSPPEAFF
TRBJ1-1 . 12 TRBV28 . TGTGCCACAAGCCCGAGGGTGGCTGAAGCTTTCTTT CATSPRVAEAFF
TRBJ1-2 . 15 TRBV5-5 . TGTGCCAGCAGCTCCCGGTTGGCAGGACTTTATGGCTACACCTTC CASSSRLAGLYGYTF
TRBJ2-7 TRBD2 15 TRBV5-5 . TGTGCCAGCAGCGCGGGACTAGCGGGGGTCTACGAGCAGTACTTC CASSAGLAGVYEQYF
TRBJ2-7 TRBD1 15 TRBV7-8 once TGTGCCAGCAGCCCAAGGGACAGGGGGACCTACGAGCAGTACTTC CASSPRDRGTYEQYF
TRBJ1-6 TRBD1 15 TRBV15 . TGTGCCACCAGCAGGGACAGGGACTATAATTCACCCCTCCACTTT CATSRDRDYNSPLHF
TRBJ2-7 . 16 TRBV5-6 . TGTGCCAGCAGCCACTTTAGGGCAGACCGCTCCTACGAGCAGTACTTC CASSHFRADRSYEQYF
TRBJ1-5 . 14 TRBV6-1 . TGTGCCAGCAGTATAATGATAGGGAATCAGCCCCAGCATTTT CASSIMIGNQPQHF
TRBJ2-7 . 14 TRBV7-6 few TGTGCCAGCAGCTTAGAGGAGGGCTCCTACGAGCAGTACTTC CASSLEEGSYEQYF
TRBJ1-2 TRBD1 14 TRBV5-4 . TGTGCCAGCAGCCCGGGACAGGTCAGCTATGGCTACACCTTC CASSPGQVSYGYTF
TRBJ2-3 TRBD1 14 TRBV10-3 . TGTGCCATCAATCCGGGACAGGGGACAGATACGCAGTATTTT CAINPGQGTDTQYF
TRBJ1-2 . 15 TRBV28 many TGTGCCAGCAGCGCGCAGGGTCGAGGGTTCTATGGCTACACCTTC CASSAQGRGFYGYTF
TRBJ1-3 . 14 TRBV18 . TGTGCCAGCTCACCAGATATCCGTGGAAACACCATATATTTT CASSPDIRGNTIYF
TRBJ1-5 TRBD1 13 TRBV28 once TGTGCCAGCAGGACAGGGCCCAATCAGCCCCAGCATTTT CASRTGPNQPQHF
TRBJ2-2 TRBD1 18 TRBV19 . TGTGCCAGTAGTAGGAAAGGACAGGGGATAACGAACACCGGGGAGCTGTTTTTT CASSRKGQGITNTGELFF
TRBJ2-2 . 14 TRBV6-5 . TGTGCCAGCAGTGAGGGTTCGGAAACCGGGGAGCTGTTTTTT CASSEGSETGELFF
TRBJ2-1 TRBD2 19 TRBV7-9 . TGTGCCAGCAGCACTAGACTAGCGGGGGGCCTTAGCTCCTACAATGAGCAGTTCTTC CASSTRLAGGLSSYNEQFF
TRBJ1-1 TRBD1 15 TRBV19 . TGTGCCAGTAGTATAAAGGGACAGGGGAACACTGAAGCTTTCTTT CASSIKGQGNTEAFF
TRBJ2-2 . 14 TRBV9 . TGTGCCAGCAGCGCCGATGACGGGGCCGGGGAGCTGTTTTTT CASSADDGAGELFF
TRBJ1-5 . 15 TRBV11-2 . TGTGCCAGCAGCGCACAGGGAAGTGGCAATCAGCCCCAGCATTTT CASSAQGSGNQPQHF